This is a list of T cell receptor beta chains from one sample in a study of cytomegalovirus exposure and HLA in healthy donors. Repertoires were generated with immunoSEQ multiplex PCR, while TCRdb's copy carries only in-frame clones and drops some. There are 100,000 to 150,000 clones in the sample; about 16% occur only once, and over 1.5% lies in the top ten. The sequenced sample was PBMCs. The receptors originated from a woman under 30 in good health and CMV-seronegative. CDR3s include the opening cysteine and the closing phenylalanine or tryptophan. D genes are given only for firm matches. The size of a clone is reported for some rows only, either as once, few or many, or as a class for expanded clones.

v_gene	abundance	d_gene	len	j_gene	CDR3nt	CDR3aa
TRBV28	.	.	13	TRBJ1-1	TGTGCCAGTTCTGAAGTCGGAGGGACTGAAGCTTTCTTT	CASSEVGGTEAFF
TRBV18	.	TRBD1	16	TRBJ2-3	TGTGCCAGCTCAACCCGACAGGGCCCGGGCACAGATACGCAGTATTTT	CASSTRQGPGTDTQYF
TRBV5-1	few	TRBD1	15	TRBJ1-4	TGCGCCAGCAGCTTGGCGACAGGGCTCGATGAAAAACTGTTTTTT	CASSLATGLDEKLFF
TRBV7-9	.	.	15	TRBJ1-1	TGTGCCAGCAGCGCCGGCTGGGGGAGGAGCACTGAAGCTTTCTTT	CASSAGWGRSTEAFF
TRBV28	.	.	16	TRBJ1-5	TGTGCCAGCAGTGGAATCGGGGGGCGACAGGATCAGCCCCAGCATTTT	CASSGIGGRQDQPQHF
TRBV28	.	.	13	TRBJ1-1	TGTGCCAGCAGTTTATGGACAACCACTGAAGCTTTCTTT	CASSLWTTTEAFF
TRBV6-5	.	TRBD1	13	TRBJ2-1	TGTGCCACTCGGACAGGGGGATACAATGAGCAGTTCTTC	CATRTGGYNEQFF
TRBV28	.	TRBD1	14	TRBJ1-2	TGTGCCAGCACCGTACAGGGGGTCGGCTATGGCTACACCTTC	CASTVQGVGYGYTF
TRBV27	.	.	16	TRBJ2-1	TGTGCCAGCAGTTTATCGTGGGAGCGGCCCCACAATGAGCAGTTCTTC	CASSLSWERPHNEQFF
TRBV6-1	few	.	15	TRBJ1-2	TGTGCCAGCAGTGAATTGGGGCCCTCCTCCTATGGCTACACCTTC	CASSELGPSSYGYTF
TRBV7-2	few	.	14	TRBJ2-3	TGTGCCAGCAGCTCACAGGTCGGGACAGATACGCAGTATTTT	CASSSQVGTDTQYF
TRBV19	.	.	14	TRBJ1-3	TGTGCCAGTAGTGAGTTTTCTACTGGAAACACCATATATTTT	CASSEFSTGNTIYF
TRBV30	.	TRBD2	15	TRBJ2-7	TGTGCCTGGACCAGGCTAGCGGGAGGGTACTACGAGCAGTACTTC	CAWTRLAGGYYEQYF
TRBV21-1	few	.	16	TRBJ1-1	TGTGCCAGCAGCAAAGGGACAGAACCCTGGGACACTGAAGCTTTCTTT	CASSKGTEPWDTEAFF
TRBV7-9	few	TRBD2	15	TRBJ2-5	TGTGCCAGCAGCTTAACTAGCGGGACGGGGGAGACCCAGTACTTC	CASSLTSGTGETQYF
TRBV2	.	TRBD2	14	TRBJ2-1	TGTGCCAGCATCCTAGCGGGGGTAGACAATGAGCAGTTCTTC	CASILAGVDNEQFF
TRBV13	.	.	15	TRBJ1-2	TGTGCCAGCAGCCCCGGACAGAGGAGACACTATGGCTACACCTTC	CASSPGQRRHYGYTF
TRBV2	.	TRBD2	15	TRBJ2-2	TGTGCCAGCAGCGGACTAGCGGCCGTCACCGGGGAGCTGTTTTTT	CASSGLAAVTGELFF
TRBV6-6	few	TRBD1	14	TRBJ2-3	TGTGCCAGCAGTTCCGGGACAGGGTCGAAAACGCAGTATTTT	CASSSGTGSKTQYF
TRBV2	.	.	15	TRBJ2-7	TGTGCCAGCAGTGAGTCAGTGGGAGATCAATACGAGCAGTACTTC	CASSESVGDQYEQYF
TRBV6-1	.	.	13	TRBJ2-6	TGTGCCAGCAGTGAGTCGCCGGGGAACGTCCTGACTTTC	CASSESPGNVLTF
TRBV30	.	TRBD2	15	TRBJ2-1	TGTGCCTGGAGGGGGCTAGCGGGACACTACAATGAGCAGTTCTTC	CAWRGLAGHYNEQFF
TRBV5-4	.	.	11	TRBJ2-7	TGTGCCAGCAGCTTGGCCCGGGGTGAGTACTTC	CASSLARGEYF
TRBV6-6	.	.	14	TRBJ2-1	TGTGCCAGCAGTTACATCCTAGCGAACAATGAGCAGTTCTTC	CASSYILANNEQFF
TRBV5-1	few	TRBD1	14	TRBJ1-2	TGCGCCAGCAGCCCCAGACAGGGAAGTTATGGCTACACCTTC	CASSPRQGSYGYTF
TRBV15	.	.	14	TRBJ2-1	TGTGCCACCAGCAGAGATCAGGGTTACAATGAGCAGTTCTTC	CATSRDQGYNEQFF
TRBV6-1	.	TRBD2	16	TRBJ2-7	TGTGCCAGCAGTGAGTGGATAGCGGGCCCATCCTACGAGCAGTACTTC	CASSEWIAGPSYEQYF
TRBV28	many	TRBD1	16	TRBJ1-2	TGTGCCAGCAGTTCGGGACAGATGAAGGTCGACTATGGCTACACCTTC	CASSSGQMKVDYGYTF